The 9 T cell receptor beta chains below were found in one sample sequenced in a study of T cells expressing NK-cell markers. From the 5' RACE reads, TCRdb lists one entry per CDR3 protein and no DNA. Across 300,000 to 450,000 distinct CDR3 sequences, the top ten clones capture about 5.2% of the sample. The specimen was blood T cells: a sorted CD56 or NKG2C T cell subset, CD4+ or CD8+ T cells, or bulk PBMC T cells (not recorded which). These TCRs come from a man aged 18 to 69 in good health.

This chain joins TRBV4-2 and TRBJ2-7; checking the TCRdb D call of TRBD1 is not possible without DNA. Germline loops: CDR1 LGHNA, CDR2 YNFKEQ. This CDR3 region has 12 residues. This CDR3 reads CASSRDGYEQYF.

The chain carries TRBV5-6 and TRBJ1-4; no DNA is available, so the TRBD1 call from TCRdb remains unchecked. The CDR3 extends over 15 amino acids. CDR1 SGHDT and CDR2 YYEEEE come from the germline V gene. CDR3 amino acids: CASSFRRGRSEKLFF.

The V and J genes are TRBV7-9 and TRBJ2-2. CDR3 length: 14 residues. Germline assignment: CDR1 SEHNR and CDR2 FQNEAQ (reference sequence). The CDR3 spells CASSPGSASGELFF.

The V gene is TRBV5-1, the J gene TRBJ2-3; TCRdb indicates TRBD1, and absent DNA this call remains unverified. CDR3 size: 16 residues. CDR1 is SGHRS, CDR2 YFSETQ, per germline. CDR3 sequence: CASSDPRQGAGDTQYF. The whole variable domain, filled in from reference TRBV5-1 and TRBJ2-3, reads KAGVTQTPRYLIKTRGQQVTLSCSPISGHRSVSWYQQTPGQGLQFLFEYFSETQRNKGNFPGRFSGRQFSNSRSEMNVSTLELGDSALYLCASSDPRQGAGDTQYFGPGTRLTVL.

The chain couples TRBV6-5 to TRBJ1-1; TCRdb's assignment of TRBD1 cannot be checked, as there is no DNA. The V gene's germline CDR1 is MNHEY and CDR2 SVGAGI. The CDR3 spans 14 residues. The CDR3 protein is CASSFQQAATEAFF.

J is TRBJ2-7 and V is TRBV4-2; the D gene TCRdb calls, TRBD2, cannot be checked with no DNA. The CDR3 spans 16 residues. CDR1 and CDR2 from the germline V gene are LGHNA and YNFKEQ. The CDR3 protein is CASSQPQGWVAGEQYF.

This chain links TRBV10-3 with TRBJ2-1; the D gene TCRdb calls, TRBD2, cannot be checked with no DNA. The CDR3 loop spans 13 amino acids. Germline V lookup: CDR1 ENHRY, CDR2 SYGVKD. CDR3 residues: CAIRRGDYNEQFF.

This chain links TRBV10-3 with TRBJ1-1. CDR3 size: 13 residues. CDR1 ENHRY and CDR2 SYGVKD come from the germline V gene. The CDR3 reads CAISEWPYTEAFF.

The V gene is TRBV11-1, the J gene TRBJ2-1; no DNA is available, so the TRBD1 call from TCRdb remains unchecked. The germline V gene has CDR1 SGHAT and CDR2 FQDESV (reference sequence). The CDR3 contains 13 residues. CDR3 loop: CASSSWGGREPFF.